A selection of T cell receptor beta chains follows, all from one sample in a study of shared clonotypes between healthy human individuals. Generated by immunoSEQ multiplex PCR, the TCRdb table keeps only in-frame clones and is missing some. The sample consists of 2 million to 2.5 million clones, about 95% of them appearing once. The sample comprised naive CD4+ T cells sorted from blood. The receptors were gathered from a young man in good health. The CDR3 runs from the conserved cysteine through the conserved F or W. D genes are given only for firm matches. Rows may omit the clone size; those that give it use once, few, many or a size class.

CDR3,DNA,size,D,length,V,J
CSVEGVAGEDEQYF,TGCAGCGTTGAGGGGGTGGCAGGGGAGGACGAGCAGTACTTC,NA,NA,14,TRBV29-1,TRBJ2-7
CASSRGNGEKLFF,TGCGCCAGCAGCCGGGGAAACGGTGAAAAACTGTTTTTT,NA,NA,13,TRBV10-1,TRBJ1-4
CASSTGTGGPNSPLHF,TGCGCCAGCAGCACCGGGACAGGGGGGCCTAATTCACCCCTCCACTTT,NA,TRBD1,16,TRBV5-1,TRBJ1-6
CASSQGWGDITDTQYF,TGCGCCAGCAGCCAAGGATGGGGCGATATCACAGATACGCAGTATTTT,NA,NA,16,TRBV4-1,TRBJ2-3
CASSQDTGNTEAFF,TGCGCCAGCAGCCAAGATACAGGGAACACTGAAGCTTTCTTT,NA,NA,14,TRBV4-3,TRBJ1-1
CASSLGTPSLAFF,TGTGCCAGCAGCTTAGGGACACCCTCATTGGCTTTCTTT,once,NA,13,TRBV7-2,TRBJ1-1
CASSPGQGNYGYTF,TGCGCCAGCAGCCCCGGACAGGGAAACTATGGCTACACCTTC,few,TRBD1,14,TRBV5-1,TRBJ1-2
CASSHTQDSYEQYF,TGCGCCAGCAGCCACACCCAGGACAGCTACGAGCAGTACTTC,NA,NA,14,TRBV4-1,TRBJ2-7
CASSLGSETNEQFF,TGCGCCAGCAGCTTGGGGTCAGAAACCAATGAGCAGTTCTTC,NA,NA,14,TRBV5-1,TRBJ2-1
CASSIVNKGLNQPQHF,TGTGCCAGTAGTATAGTAAACAAAGGGCTCAATCAGCCCCAGCATTTT,NA,NA,16,TRBV19,TRBJ1-5
CASSAAGNIQYF,TGCGCCAGCAGTGCCGCAGGAAACATTCAGTACTTC,NA,NA,12,TRBV10-2,TRBJ2-4
CASSLVASTDTQYF,TGTGCCAGCAGCTTAGTTGCTAGCACAGATACGCAGTATTTT,NA,NA,14,TRBV7-9,TRBJ2-3
CASSLWGQGANQPQHF,TGTGCCAGCAGTTTATGGGGACAGGGCGCAAATCAGCCCCAGCATTTT,once,TRBD1,16,TRBV28,TRBJ1-5
CASSLLTSGRKYF,TGTGCCAGCAGCTTACTGACTAGCGGTCGTAAGTACTTC,NA,TRBD2,13,TRBV7-2,TRBJ2-4
CASSIPLSGSQNEQFF,TGTGCCAGCAGCATACCGTTAAGCGGGAGCCAAAATGAGCAGTTCTTC,NA,TRBD2,16,TRBV5-4,TRBJ2-1
CASGYNEQFF,TGTGCCAGTGGGTACAATGAGCAGTTCTTC,NA,NA,10,TRBV19,TRBJ2-1
CAWNSYNSPLHF,TGTGCCTGGAACAGCTATAATTCACCCCTCCACTTT,NA,NA,12,TRBV30,TRBJ1-6
CASSFQLNTEAFF,TGTGCCAGCAGCTTCCAGTTGAACACTGAAGCTTTCTTT,NA,NA,13,TRBV11-1,TRBJ1-1
CASMGQSNYGYTF,TGTGCCAGCATGGGACAGTCTAACTATGGCTACACCTTC,NA,TRBD1,13,TRBV2,TRBJ1-2
CASSLDGRGHQPQHF,TGTGCCAGCAGCTTAGATGGCAGGGGGCATCAGCCCCAGCATTTT,NA,TRBD1,15,TRBV11-2,TRBJ1-5
CASSLFAGASTEAFF,TGTGCCAGCTCACTGTTCGCAGGGGCAAGCACTGAAGCTTTCTTT,NA,NA,15,TRBV18,TRBJ1-1
CASMKQGIRTEAFF,TGTGCCAGTATGAAACAGGGAATTCGGACTGAAGCTTTCTTT,NA,NA,14,TRBV25-1,TRBJ1-1
CASSLDTSADTQYF,TGCGCCAGCAGCTTGGATACTAGTGCAGATACGCAGTATTTT,few,NA,14,TRBV5-1,TRBJ2-3
CASSDRIFREQFF,TGTGCCAGCAGTGACAGGATTTTCAGGGAGCAGTTCTTC,NA,NA,13,TRBV2,TRBJ2-1
CASSDRNTDTQYF,TGTGCCAGCAGTGACCGGAACACAGATACGCAGTATTTT,NA,NA,13,TRBV2,TRBJ2-3
CASSLEGTTDTQYF,TGCGCCAGCAGCTTAGAGGGTACGACAGATACGCAGTATTTT,NA,NA,14,TRBV5-1,TRBJ2-3
CASSGYQAGERGEQFF,TGTGCCAGCAGCGGGTACCAAGCGGGGGAGCGGGGTGAGCAGTTCTTC,NA,TRBD2,16,TRBV9,TRBJ2-1
CSARPYGYTF,TGCAGTGCTAGACCCTATGGCTACACCTTC,NA,NA,10,TRBV20-1,TRBJ1-2
CAISESTGRETQYF,TGTGCCATCAGTGAGTCGACCGGGCGGGAGACCCAGTACTTC,NA,NA,14,TRBV10-3,TRBJ2-5
CASRGERDREQFF,TGTGCCAGCAGAGGGGAGCGGGATCGGGAGCAGTTCTTC,NA,TRBD2,13,TRBV2,TRBJ2-1
CASSLTPESNQPQHF,TGCGCCAGCAGCTTGACGCCAGAGTCTAATCAGCCCCAGCATTTT,NA,NA,15,TRBV5-1,TRBJ1-5
CASSKENTGELFF,TGCGCCAGCAGCAAAGAGAACACCGGGGAGCTGTTTTTT,NA,NA,13,TRBV5-1,TRBJ2-2
CASSLLLAGPGETQYF,TGTGCTAGCAGCTTATTACTAGCGGGCCCTGGGGAGACCCAGTACTTC,NA,TRBD2,16,TRBV7-7,TRBJ2-5
CASSYLYEQYF,TGTGCCAGCAGCTACCTCTACGAGCAGTACTTC,NA,NA,11,TRBV6-6,TRBJ2-7
CASSLVAGEDETQYF,TGCGCCAGCAGCTTGGTCGCAGGGGAGGATGAGACCCAGTACTTC,once,NA,15,TRBV5-1,TRBJ2-5
CASSPRWTVADTEAFF,TGTGCCAGCAGCCCTCGGTGGACGGTAGCAGACACTGAAGCTTTCTTT,NA,NA,16,TRBV6-6,TRBJ1-1
CASSPITTGNYGYTF,TGCGCCAGCAGCCCGATAACGACGGGGAACTATGGCTACACCTTC,NA,NA,15,TRBV5-1,TRBJ1-2
CASRMDVGGDQYF,TGTGCCAGCAGGATGGACGTGGGCGGTGACCAGTACTTC,NA,NA,13,TRBV6-6,TRBJ2-5
CAWSADGGGKLFF,TGTGCCTGGAGTGCAGACGGTGGAGGAAAACTGTTTTTT,NA,NA,13,TRBV30,TRBJ1-4
CASSPPGTPGHEQFF,TGTGCCAGCAGCCCTCCCGGGACGCCAGGGCATGAGCAGTTCTTC,NA,NA,15,TRBV7-9,TRBJ2-1
CASSLRQGTNEKLFF,TGTGCCAGCAGTTTAAGACAGGGCACTAATGAAAAACTGTTTTTT,NA,TRBD1,15,TRBV28,TRBJ1-4
CASSPAGGNQPQHF,TGCGCCAGCAGCCCAGCAGGGGGCAATCAGCCCCAGCATTTT,NA,NA,14,TRBV5-1,TRBJ1-5
CASSQGAAINTYEQYF,TGCGCCAGCAGCCAAGGGGCAGCCATAAACACCTACGAGCAGTACTTC,NA,NA,16,TRBV4-1,TRBJ2-7
CASSTGTGSYEQYF,TGCGCCAGCAGTACCGGGACAGGGTCTTACGAGCAGTACTTC,NA,TRBD1,14,TRBV10-1,TRBJ2-7
CASSLGPDQPQHF,TGCGCCAGCAGCTTGGGGCCCGATCAGCCCCAGCATTTT,NA,NA,13,TRBV5-1,TRBJ1-5
CASSTASGEQYF,TGTGCCAGCAGCACTGCCAGCGGCGAGCAGTACTTC,NA,NA,12,TRBV5-5,TRBJ2-7
CASSLGGRNEQFF,TGCGCCAGCAGCCTGGGGGGACGAAATGAGCAGTTCTTC,NA,NA,13,TRBV5-1,TRBJ2-1
CASSRQDLKNIQYF,TGTGCCAGCAGCCGACAGGACCTCAAAAACATTCAGTACTTC,NA,NA,14,TRBV5-5,TRBJ2-4
CAWRTGTSGSNEQFF,TGTGCCTGGAGGACCGGGACTTCGGGGTCCAATGAGCAGTTCTTC,NA,NA,15,TRBV30,TRBJ2-1
CASLQRQHSNQPQHF,TGTGCCAGTTTACAAAGACAGCATAGCAATCAGCCCCAGCATTTT,NA,NA,15,TRBV6-6,TRBJ1-5